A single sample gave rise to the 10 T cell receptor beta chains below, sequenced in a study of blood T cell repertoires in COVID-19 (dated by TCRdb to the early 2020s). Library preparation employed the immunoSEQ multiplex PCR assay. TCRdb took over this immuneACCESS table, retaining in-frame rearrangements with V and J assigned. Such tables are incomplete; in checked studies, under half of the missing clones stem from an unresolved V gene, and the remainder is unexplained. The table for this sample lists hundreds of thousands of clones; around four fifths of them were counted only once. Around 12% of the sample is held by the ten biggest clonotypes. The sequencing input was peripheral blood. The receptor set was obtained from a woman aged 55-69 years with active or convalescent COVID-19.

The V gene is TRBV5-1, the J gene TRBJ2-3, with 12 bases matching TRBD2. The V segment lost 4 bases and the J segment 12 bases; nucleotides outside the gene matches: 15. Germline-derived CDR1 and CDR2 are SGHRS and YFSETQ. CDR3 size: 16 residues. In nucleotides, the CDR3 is TGCGCCAGCAGCATTCCGACTAGCGGGGGCCCGTCAGACCAGTATTTT. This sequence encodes CASSIPTSGGPSDQYF.

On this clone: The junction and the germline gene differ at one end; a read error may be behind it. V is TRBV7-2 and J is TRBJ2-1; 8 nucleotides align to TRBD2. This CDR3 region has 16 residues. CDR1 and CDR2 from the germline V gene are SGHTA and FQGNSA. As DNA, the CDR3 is TGTGCCAGCAGCTTTCTGCTAGCGGGCTCCGACAATGAGCAGTTCTTC. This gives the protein CASSFLLAGSDNEQFF.

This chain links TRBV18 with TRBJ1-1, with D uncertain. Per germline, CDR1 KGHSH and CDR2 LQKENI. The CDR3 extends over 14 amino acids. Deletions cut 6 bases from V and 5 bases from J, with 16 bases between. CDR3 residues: CASSPDWERTEAFF. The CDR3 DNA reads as TGTGCCAGCTCTCCGGACTGGGAGAGAACTGAAGCTTTCTTT.

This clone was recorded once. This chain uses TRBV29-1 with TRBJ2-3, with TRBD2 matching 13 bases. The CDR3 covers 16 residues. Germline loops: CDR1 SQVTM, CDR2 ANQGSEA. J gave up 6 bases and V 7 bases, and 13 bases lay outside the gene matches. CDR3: CSAVGRTSGGPDTQYF. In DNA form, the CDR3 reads TGCAGCGCTGTCGGCCGGACTAGCGGGGGTCCCGATACGCAGTATTTT.

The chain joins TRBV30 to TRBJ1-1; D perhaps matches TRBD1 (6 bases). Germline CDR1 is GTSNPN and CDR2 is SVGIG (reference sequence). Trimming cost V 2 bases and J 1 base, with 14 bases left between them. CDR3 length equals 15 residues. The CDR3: CAWSPTRGGNTEAFF. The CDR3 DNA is TGTGCCTGGAGTCCTACTAGGGGGGGGAACACTGAAGCTTTCTTT.

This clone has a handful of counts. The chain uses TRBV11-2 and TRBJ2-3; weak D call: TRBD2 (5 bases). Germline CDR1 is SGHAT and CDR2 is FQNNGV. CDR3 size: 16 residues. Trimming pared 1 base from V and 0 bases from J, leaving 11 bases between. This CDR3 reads CASSLGGGHSTDTQYF. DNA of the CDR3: TGTGCCAGCAGCTTAGGAGGCGGGCATAGCACAGATACGCAGTATTTT. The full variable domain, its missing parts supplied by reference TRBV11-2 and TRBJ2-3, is EAGVAQSPRYKIIEKRQSVAFWCNPISGHATLYWYQQILGQGPKLLIQFQNNGVVDDSQLPKDRFSAERLKGVDSTLKIQPAKLEDSAVYLCASSLGGGHSTDTQYFGPGTRLTVL.

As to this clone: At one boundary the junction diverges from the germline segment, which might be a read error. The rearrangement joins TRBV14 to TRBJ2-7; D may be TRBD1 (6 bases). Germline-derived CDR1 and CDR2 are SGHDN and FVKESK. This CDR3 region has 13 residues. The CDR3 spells CASSQSSGQGQAF. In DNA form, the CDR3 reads TGTGCCAGCAGCCAAAGCAGTGGGCAGGGGCAGGCCTTC.

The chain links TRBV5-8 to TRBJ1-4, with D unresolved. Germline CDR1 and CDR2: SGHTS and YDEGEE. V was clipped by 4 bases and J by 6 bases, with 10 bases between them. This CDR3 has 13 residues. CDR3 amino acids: CASSAHDYEKLFF. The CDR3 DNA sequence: TGTGCCAGCAGCGCGCACGATTATGAAAAACTGTTTTTT.

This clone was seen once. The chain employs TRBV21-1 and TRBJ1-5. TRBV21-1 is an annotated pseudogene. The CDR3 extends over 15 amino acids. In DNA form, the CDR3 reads TGTGCCAGCAGCAAACCCGAGAGGGGCAATCAGCCCCAGCATTTT. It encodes CASSKPERGNQPQHF.

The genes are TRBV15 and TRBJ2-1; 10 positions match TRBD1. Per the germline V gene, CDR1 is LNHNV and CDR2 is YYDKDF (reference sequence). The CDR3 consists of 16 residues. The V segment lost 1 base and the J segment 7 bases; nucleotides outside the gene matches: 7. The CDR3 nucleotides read TGTGCCACCAGCAGAGGCCGACAGGGGGCAAGAAATGAGCAGTTCTTC. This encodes CATSRGRQGARNEQFF.